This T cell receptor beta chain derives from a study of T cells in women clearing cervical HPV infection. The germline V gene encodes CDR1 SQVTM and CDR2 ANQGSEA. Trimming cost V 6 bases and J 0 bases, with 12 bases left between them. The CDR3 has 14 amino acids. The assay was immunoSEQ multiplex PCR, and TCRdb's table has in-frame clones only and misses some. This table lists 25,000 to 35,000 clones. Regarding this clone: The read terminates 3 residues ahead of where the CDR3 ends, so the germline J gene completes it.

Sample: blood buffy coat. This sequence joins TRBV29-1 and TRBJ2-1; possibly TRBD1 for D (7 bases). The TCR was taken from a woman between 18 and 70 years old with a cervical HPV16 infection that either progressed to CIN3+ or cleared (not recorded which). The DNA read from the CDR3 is TGCAGCGTCCCTCAGGGGGGCTCCTACAATGAG. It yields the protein CSVPQGGSYNE. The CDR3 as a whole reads CSVPQGGSYNEQFF.